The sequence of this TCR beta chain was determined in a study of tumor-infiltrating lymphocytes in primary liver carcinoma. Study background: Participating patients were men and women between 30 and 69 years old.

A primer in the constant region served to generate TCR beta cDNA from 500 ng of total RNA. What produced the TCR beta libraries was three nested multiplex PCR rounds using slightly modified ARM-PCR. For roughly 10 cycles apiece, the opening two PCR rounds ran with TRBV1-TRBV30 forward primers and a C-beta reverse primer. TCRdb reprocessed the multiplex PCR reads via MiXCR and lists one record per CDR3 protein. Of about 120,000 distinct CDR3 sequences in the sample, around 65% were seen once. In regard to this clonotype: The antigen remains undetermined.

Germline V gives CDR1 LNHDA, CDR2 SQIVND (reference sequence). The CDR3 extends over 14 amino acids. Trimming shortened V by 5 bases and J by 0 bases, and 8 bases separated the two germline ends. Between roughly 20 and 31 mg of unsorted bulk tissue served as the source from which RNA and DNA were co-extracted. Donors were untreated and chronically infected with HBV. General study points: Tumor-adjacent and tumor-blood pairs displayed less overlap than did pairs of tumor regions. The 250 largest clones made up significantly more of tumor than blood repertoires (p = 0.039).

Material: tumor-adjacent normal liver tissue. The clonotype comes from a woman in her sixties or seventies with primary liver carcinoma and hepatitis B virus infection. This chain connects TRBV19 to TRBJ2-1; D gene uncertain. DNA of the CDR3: TGTGCCAGTAGTGGTGGGGTCTCCTACAATGAGCAGTTCTTC. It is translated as CASSGGVSYNEQFF.